This T cell receptor beta chain was obtained from a study of Ad26.COV2.S vaccination and SARS-CoV-2 variants. Overall study context: Trial arm assignment for the donor was COV1001 Ad26.COV2.S.

Germline V gives CDR1 LNHDA, CDR2 SQIVND (reference sequence). There are 17 residues in the CDR3. The ends were cut back, 3 bases at V and 7 bases at J, with 24 bases in the middle. TCRdb's copy holds only in-frame clones and misses some; the assay was immunoSEQ multiplex PCR. This sample yields about 350,000 clones, of which about 89% are seen a single time; 5% belongs to the top ten. Treatment noted: 19 received Ad26.COV2.S at low or high dose, single or two shots; 5 received placebo; per-sample allocation not given. The samples date from day 63 after the first vaccine or placebo injection. Donation came from an adult in Boston who was aged 18-55 years. Regarding the study as a whole: TCR breadth and depth analyses may have underestimated total T cell responses. Following vaccination, spike-specific CD8+ and CD4+ T cell responses reportedly exhibited substantial breadth.

Details on this clone: Its antigen is not identified.

The clonotype was recovered from a person between 18 and 59 years old who received the Ad26.COV2.S COVID-19 vaccine or a placebo. Specimen: peripheral blood, collected in a trial of Ad26.COV2.S vaccine versus placebo. The chain uses TRBV19 and TRBJ1-2, with D unclear. The CDR3 DNA is TGTGCCAGTAGTATCCGGCCATCCCCTCCTTCGGCGGGTGGCTACACCTTC. Protein sequence: CASSIRPSPPSAGGYTF.